The rows below give T cell receptor beta chains drawn from one sample of a study of blood T cells in healthy people across ages. TCRdb recomputed calls from the 5' RACE reads with MiXCR, one row per CDR3 protein. This table holds under 1,000,000 distinct CDR3 sequences, around 34% found once. The specimen was blood. Source of these receptors: a young man in good health. Each CDR3 is given with its conserved first and last residue. The D gene is left open where the match is weak. Where a row states a size, it is once, few, many or the class of an expanded clone; other rows omit it.

clone size	V gene	D gene	J gene	CDR3 protein	CDR3 DNA
-	TRBV25-1	TRBD1	TRBJ1-6	CASTAGGSYNSPPHF	TGTGCCAGCACCGCAGGGGGCTCCTATAATTCACCCCCCCACTTT
-	TRBV7-9	-	TRBJ1-3	CASSLGAISYSGNTIYF	TGTGCCAGCAGCTTAGGTGCAATTAGCTACTCTGGAAACACCATATATTTT
many	TRBV20-1	-	TRBJ2-7	CSARQGVYEQYF	TGCAGTGCTAGGCAGGGTGTATACGAGCAGTACTTC
-	TRBV27	-	TRBJ2-7	CASSRQRWAYEQYF	TGTGCCAGCAGCCGACAGCGCTGGGCCTACGAGCAGTACTTC
-	TRBV20-1	-	TRBJ1-6	CSAIEDPLHF	TGCAGTGCTATAGAAGATCCCCTCCACTTT
-	TRBV20-1	-	TRBJ2-1	CSARVRAEFF	TGCAGTGCCCGGGTACGAGCGGAGTTCTTC
many	TRBV4-3	-	TRBJ1-1	CASSLNRMNTEAFF	TGCGCCAGCAGCCTCAATCGCATGAACACTGAAGCTTTCTTT
few	TRBV9	-	TRBJ1-2	CASNVSRAGNGYTF	TGTGCCAGCAACGTAAGCAGGGCAGGGAATGGCTACACCTTC
-	TRBV7-9	TRBD1	TRBJ2-5	CASSSTPGQAEETQYF	TGTGCCAGCAGCTCGACCCCGGGACAGGCGGAAGAGACCCAGTACTTC
many	TRBV5-1	-	TRBJ2-1	CASRLSGRSTYNEQFF	TGCGCCAGCAGATTGTCGGGACGGTCAACCTACAATGAGCAGTTCTTC
few	TRBV10-3	-	TRBJ1-2	CAISEPGLQGPNYGYTF	TGTGCCATCAGTGAGCCGGGACTCCAGGGACCCAACTATGGCTACACCTTC
-	TRBV10-3	TRBD1	TRBJ2-3	CAISGQGTDTQYF	TGTGCCATCAGTGGACAGGGGACAGATACGCAGTATTTT
-	TRBV4-2	-	TRBJ1-2	CASSPDGQGRSYGYTF	TGTGCCAGCAGCCCTGACGGACAAGGCCGAAGCTATGGCTACACCTTC
-	TRBV4-3	TRBD1	TRBJ1-1	CASSQSGTGITEAFF	TGCGCCAGCAGCCAATCCGGGACAGGTATCACTGAAGCTTTCTTT
-	TRBV6-5	TRBD1	TRBJ2-3	CASSTTGVGGTDTQYF	TGTGCCAGCAGTACGACAGGGGTTGGAGGCACAGATACGCAGTATTTT
-	TRBV4-1	-	TRBJ2-7	CASSQGGAYNEQYF	TGCGCCAGCAGCCAAGGGGGCGCCTACAATGAGCAGTACTTC
few	TRBV18	-	TRBJ2-7	CASSSGTDSYEQYF	TGTGCCAGCTCGTCCGGGACGGATTCCTACGAGCAGTACTTC
-	TRBV20-1	-	TRBJ2-3	CSARGLWEDTQYF	TGCAGTGCTAGGGGCCTGTGGGAAGATACGCAGTATTTT
few	TRBV6-6	TRBD1	TRBJ2-7	CASSYRDSYEQYF	TGTGCCAGCAGTTACAGGGACAGCTACGAGCAGTACTTC
-	TRBV4-1	-	TRBJ1-2	CTSSQQSTAGGVYGYTF	TGCACCAGCAGCCAACAAAGTACGGCGGGGGGCGTCTATGGCTACACCTTC
many	TRBV10-3	TRBD1	TRBJ1-5	CATTGGGNQPQHF	TGTGCCACAACAGGGGGTGGCAATCAGCCCCAGCATTTT
few	TRBV2	-	TRBJ1-4	CASIPGITTNEKLFF	TGTGCCAGCATCCCAGGGATAACAACTAATGAAAAACTGTTTTTT
few	TRBV20-1	-	TRBJ2-1	CSARDADRGYNEQFF	TGCAGTGCTAGAGATGCGGACAGAGGCTACAATGAGCAGTTCTTC